Following are 30 T cell receptor beta chains from one sample sequenced in a study of T cell clonality in common variable immunodeficiency. Study observations and caveats: Reportedly, TCR beta sequences from common variable immunodeficiency showed fewer deletions and N-nucleotide insertions.

Profiled with immunoSEQ multiplex PCR; TCRdb holds only in-frame clones, not every one. The sample is made up of 15,000 to 25,000 clones, none counted only once. Their antigens are not known. The specimen was peripheral blood mononuclear cells. The receptors originated from a human donor with common variable immunodeficiency.

This clone was seen more than once but under ten times. The read halts 3 residues ahead of the CDR3 end, with the missing end drawn from the germline J gene. The V gene is TRBV29-1, the J gene TRBJ2-3, with D possibly matching TRBD2 (7 bases). Germline V CDR1 and CDR2: SQVTM, ANQGSEA. V lost 4 bases and J lost 6, with 14 bases in between. The CDR3 extends over 13 amino acids. The covered CDR3 bases are TGCAGCGTTGTAGGGGGGGGAATGGATACG. This sequence encodes CSVVGGGMDT. The complete CDR3 protein is CSVVGGGMDTQYF.

This clone has at least ten counts. Read coverage stops 3 residues before the CDR3 terminus; the germline J gene supplies the remainder. The rearrangement links TRBV20-1 to TRBJ2-4, with a weak D call TRBD1 (6 bases). The V and J ends lost 4 bases and 4 bases respectively, with 14 bases between them. CDR1 and CDR2 (germline): DFQATT, SNEGSKA (reference sequence). The CDR3 totals 14 residues. This CDR3 reads CSATIDRSKNIQYF. The covered CDR3 bases are TGCAGTGCTACGATTGACAGGTCTAAAAACATT.

This clone is medium-sized within its sample. The CDR3 extends 3 residues past the end of the read, so its final part is completed from the germline J gene. The chain recombines TRBV29-1 with TRBJ2-7, with TRBD1 as a possible D gene (6 bases). The CDR3 totals 13 residues. V lost 6 bases and J 1 base, leaving 13 bases between the germline ends. The germline gives CDR1 SQVTM, CDR2 ANQGSEA. CDR3 sequence reads: CSVLRGTSYEQYF. CDR3 bases read: TGCAGCGTCTTAAGGGGGACATCCTACGAG.

This clone came up a few times. The read finishes 3 residues shy of the CDR3 end, and the germline J gene is used to complete it. The chain joins TRBV7-6 to TRBJ2-2, with 8 positions matching TRBD2. The CDR3 has 16 residues. Germline V gives CDR1 SGHVS, CDR2 FNYEAQ. V trimming: 5 bases; J trimming: 4 bases; junction bases outside the gene matches: 9. The sequenced CDR3 bases are TGTGCCAGCAGCCCAGAAGCGGGGGAGCCCACCGGGGAG. This sequence encodes CASSPEAGEPTGE. The whole CDR3 sequence is CASSPEAGEPTGELFF. The full variable domain, completed using reference TRBV7-6 and TRBJ2-2, is GAGVSQSPRYKVTKRGQDVALRCDPISGHVSLYWYRQALGQGPEFLTYFNYEAQQDKSGLPNDRFSAERPEGSISTLTIQRTEQRDSAMYRCASSPEAGEPTGELFFGEGSRLTVL.

Remarks on this clone: With the read ending 3 residues before the CDR3 end, the germline J gene is used to fill in that end. The chain combines TRBV7-8 with TRBJ2-3; 15 bases line up with TRBD2. This CDR3 is 17 amino acids long. V was pared by 1 base and J by 3 bases, with 2 bases of the junction left unmatched. Per the germline V gene, CDR1 is SGHVS and CDR2 is FQNEAQ. The CDR3 loop reads CASSLVGTSGRTDTQYF. The covered CDR3 bases are TGTGCCAGCAGCTTAGTGGGGACTAGCGGGAGGACAGATACG.

The table lists this clone with a few counts. Sequencing ends 3 residues short of the CDR3 end; the germline J gene provides the rest. The chain combines TRBV19 with TRBJ1-5; no definite D call. Germline loops: CDR1 LNHDA, CDR2 SQIVND (reference sequence). CDR3 size: 16 residues. Deletions cut 3 bases from V and 2 bases from J, with 14 bases between. The sequenced CDR3 bases are TGTGCCAGTAGTATCCGGGGTATGGTTCGCAATCAGCCC. Translated, it gives CASSIRGMVRNQP. The CDR3 in its entirety is CASSIRGMVRNQPQHF.

Notes on this clone: The read ends 3 residues shy of where the CDR3 ends; the end is completed using the germline J gene. V usage is TRBV5-1 and J usage is TRBJ2-7; the match to TRBD1 covers 9 bases. This CDR3 has 16 amino acids. The V gene's germline CDR1 is SGHRS and CDR2 YFSETQ. With V trimmed by 1 base and J by 4 bases, 9 bases remained unmatched. CDR3 DNA (partial): TGCGCCAGCAGCTTGTGGGGGACAGGGTCTGTGTACGAG. Translation: CASSLWGTGSVYE. The entire CDR3 protein reads CASSLWGTGSVYEQYF.

CDR3 loop: CASSRWGGSTDTQYF. Partial CDR3 DNA: TGTGCCAGCTCTCGCTGGGGGGGAAGCACAGATACG. V usage is TRBV18 and J usage is TRBJ2-3; 7 bases align to TRBD2. Coverage ceases 3 residues before the CDR3 finishes, and the germline J gene fills in the end. Germline values: CDR1 KGHSH, CDR2 LQKENI. The V gene end was trimmed by 6 bases and the J gene end by 0 bases; junction bases not matched to a gene: 6. The CDR3 consists of 15 residues.

This clone was picked up a small number of times. The missing CDR3 end, 3 residues past where the read stops, is filled in from the germline J gene. V is TRBV18 and J is TRBJ2-2; possible D gene TRBD1, 6 bases. The germline gives CDR1 KGHSH, CDR2 LQKENI. The CDR3 has 16 residues. V was shortened by 2 bases and J by 0 bases, with 10 bases between the two germline ends. CDR3 DNA (partial): TGTGCCAGCTCACCATTTTGGGACACGAACACCGGGGAG. Its translation is CASSPFWDTNTGE. The complete CDR3 sequence is CASSPFWDTNTGELFF. Drawing the rest from reference TRBV18 and TRBJ2-2, the complete variable domain is NAGVMQNPRHLVRRRGQEARLRCSPMKGHSHVYWYRQLPEEGLKFMVYLQKENIIDESGMPKERFSAEFPKEGPSILRIQQVVRGDSAAYFCASSPFWDTNTGELFFGEGSRLTVL.

This clone was counted only a few times. The read finishes 3 residues shy of the CDR3 end, and the germline J gene is used to complete it. The gene calls are TRBV19 and TRBJ2-5, with 10 bases identical to TRBD2. CDR1 is LNHDA and CDR2 is SQIVND in the germline V gene (reference sequence). Trimming removed 4 bases from V and 4 bases from J; junction bases left unmatched: 9. The CDR3 is 16 amino acids. CDR3 DNA, as far as it was read: TGTGCCAGTAGTACCATGACTAGCGGGCACAGAGAGACC. Translating it yields CASSTMTSGHRET. The whole CDR3 sequence is CASSTMTSGHRETQYF.

About this clone: The CDR3 goes on 3 residues after the read ends, and that part is filled in from the germline J gene. This chain joins TRBV7-2 and TRBJ2-1, with D possibly matching TRBD2 (5 bases). Germline CDR1 SGHTA, CDR2 FQGNSA. The CDR3 length is 14 residues. The V end lost 5 bases, the J end lost 8 bases, and 16 bases lay between the germline ends. This CDR3 is CASSRASSSYEQFF. The covered CDR3 bases are TGTGCCAGCAGCCGTGCGAGCTCTAGCTATGAG.

This clone was detected a few times. Coverage ceases 3 residues before the CDR3 finishes, and the germline J gene fills in the end. Other nucleotide sequences from this sample produce the same CDR3. The chain joins TRBV7-2 to TRBJ2-5; maybe TRBD1 (6 bases). V was shortened by 5 bases and J by 2 bases, with 9 bases between the two germline ends. Germline loops: CDR1 SGHTA, CDR2 FQGNSA. The CDR3 spans 13 residues. The CDR3 loop is CASSLGTQETQYF. The sequenced CDR3 bases are TGTGCCAGCAGCCTAGGGACACAAGAGACC.

A word on this clone: The read terminates 3 residues before the CDR3 end, so the remaining end is supplied by the germline J gene. The chain uses TRBV2 and TRBJ2-7; tentatively, D is TRBD1 or TRBD2 (5 bases each). The CDR3 sequence is 15 residues long. CDR1 is SNHLY and CDR2 is FYNNEI in the germline V gene. Trimming removed 7 bases at V and 6 bases at J, with 22 bases between. The CDR3: CASTFPGQGEAEQYF. The sequenced CDR3 bases are TGTGCCAGCACCTTCCCCGGGCAGGGAGAGGCCGAG.

Points on this clone: The read stops 3 residues short of the end of the CDR3; the missing end is completed from the germline J gene. The chain is built from TRBV2 and TRBJ1-2; perhaps TRBD1 as D (6 bases). CDR1 and CDR2 from the germline V gene are SNHLY and FYNNEI. The V end lost 1 base, the J end lost 0 bases, and 12 bases lay between the germline ends. The CDR3 extends over 16 amino acids. CDR3 amino acids: CASSEGRGRANYGYTF. The sequenced CDR3 bases are TGTGCCAGCAGTGAAGGGCGGGGGCGAGCTAACTATGGC.

There are a few counts of this clone. Coverage ceases 3 residues before the CDR3 finishes, and the germline J gene fills in the end. V is TRBV6-2 or TRBV6-3 and J is TRBJ1-5; D is ambiguous. V was pared by 4 bases and J by 0 bases, with 13 bases between. Germline CDR1 and CDR2: MNHEY and SVGEGT. This CDR3 contains 16 residues. CDR3 DNA (partial): TGTGCCAGCAGTTTGGGCACCTTCTATAGCAATCAGCCC. It yields the protein CASSLGTFYSNQP. The complete CDR3 protein is CASSLGTFYSNQPQHF.

This clone was detected a few times. The read gets to within 3 residues of the CDR3 end, and the germline J gene fills in the rest. The V gene is TRBV6-2 or TRBV6-3, the J gene TRBJ2-1; 9 bases map to TRBD1. The CDR3 runs to 14 residues. Germline trimming cut 7 bases from V and 7 bases from J; bases unmatched to any gene: 8. Germline values: CDR1 MNHEY, CDR2 SVGEGT. The CDR3 sequence: CASTWGTGSNEQFF. The sequenced part of the CDR3 DNA is TGTGCCAGCACTTGGGGGACAGGGTCAAATGAG.

Turning to this clone: The read terminates 3 residues before the CDR3 end, so the remaining end is supplied by the germline J gene. V usage is TRBV11-2 and J usage is TRBJ2-5, with 9 bases identical to TRBD1. The CDR3 consists of 15 residues. The ends lost 5 bases at V and 6 bases at J; junction bases unmatched: 10. The V gene's germline CDR1 is SGHAT and CDR2 FQNNGV. The CDR3 loop is CASSRTPGQGQTQYF. The DNA read from the CDR3 is TGTGCCAGCAGCCGCACCCCCGGACAGGGGCAGACC. Based on the CDR3 plus reference TRBV11-2 and TRBJ2-5, the full variable domain is EAGVAQSPRYKIIEKRQSVAFWCNPISGHATLYWYQQILGQGPKLLIQFQNNGVVDDSQLPKDRFSAERLKGVDSTLKIQPAKLEDSAVYLCASSRTPGQGQTQYFGPGTRLLVL.

This clone has at least ten counts. The read comes to an end 3 residues before the CDR3 does, leaving the germline J gene to fill in the end. The gene calls are TRBV5-1 and TRBJ1-1, with 11 bases fitting TRBD1. The length of the CDR3 is 15 residues. The germline V gene has CDR1 SGHRS and CDR2 YFSETQ. Germline trimming cut 4 bases from V and 6 bases from J; bases unmatched to any gene: 8. CDR3 in amino acids: CASSVGQGARAEAFF. The CDR3 DNA, read in part, is TGCGCCAGCAGCGTAGGACAGGGGGCAAGGGCTGAA. Using reference TRBV5-1 and TRBJ1-1 for the parts outside the CDR3, the full variable domain is KAGVTQTPRYLIKTRGQQVTLSCSPISGHRSVSWYQQTPGQGLQFLFEYFSETQRNKGNFPGRFSGRQFSNSRSEMNVSTLELGDSALYLCASSVGQGARAEAFFGQGTRLTVV.

Worth noting for this clone: Read sequence stops 3 residues before the CDR3 end, and the germline J gene provides the missing end. The V gene is TRBV7-9, the J gene TRBJ1-1; D gene ambiguous. V was shortened by 1 base and J by 1 base, with 7 bases between the two germline ends. The CDR3 runs to 14 residues. The germline V gene encodes CDR1 SEHNR and CDR2 FQNEAQ (reference sequence). The DNA read from the CDR3 is TGTGCCAGCAGCTTAGTGAGGCAGAACACTGAA. This translates into CASSLVRQNTE. The whole CDR3 is CASSLVRQNTEAFF.

This clone was found a few times. The read stops 3 residues short of the end of the CDR3; the missing end is completed from the germline J gene. The chain recombines TRBV6-2 or TRBV6-3 with TRBJ2-7, with 9 positions matching TRBD2. V was clipped by 4 bases and J by 4 bases; unmatched bases: 14. CDR1 and CDR2 from the germline V gene are MNHEY and SVGEGT. The CDR3 is made up of 17 amino acids. The DNA read from the CDR3 is TGTGCCAGCAGTTCCACCGCGTTGACTAGCGGACTTTACGAG. Protein: CASSSTALTSGLYE. The entire CDR3 protein reads CASSSTALTSGLYEQYF.

This clone was observed a handful of times. The CDR3 extends 3 residues past the end of the read, so its final part is completed from the germline J gene. The rearrangement uses TRBV2 and TRBJ2-5; 8 bases fit TRBD2. The V segment lost 6 bases and the J segment 4 bases; nucleotides outside the gene matches: 10. The germline CDR1 and CDR2 sequences are SNHLY and FYNNEI. This CDR3 comprises 15 residues. CDR3 sequence reads: CASSPAGVGVETQYF. Incomplete CDR3 DNA: TGTGCCAGCAGCCCAGCGGGAGTAGGGGTAGAGACC.

Only a few counts were recorded for this clone. The read ends 3 residues early relative to the CDR3; the germline J gene fills the gap. The V gene is TRBV30, the J gene TRBJ2-3, with 9 bases identical to TRBD1. The trim removed 3 bases at V and 3 bases at J, leaving 7 bases unmatched. Germline V gene lookup returns CDR1 GTSNPN and CDR2 SVGIG (reference sequence). The CDR3 has 15 residues. The CDR3 spells CAWRTGQGSTDTQYF. The sequenced part of the CDR3 DNA is TGTGCCTGGAGAACGGGACAGGGTTCAACAGATACG.

This clone has a handful of counts. The CDR3 is cut off 3 residues early in the read; its end comes from the germline J gene. V and J are TRBV30 and TRBJ1-2; maybe TRBD1 (5 bases). The CDR3 extends over 13 amino acids. Germline CDR1 reads GTSNPN; CDR2 reads SVGIG (reference sequence). Trimming removed 0 bases from V and 4 bases from J, with 9 bases in between. The sequenced CDR3 bases are TGTGCCTGGAGTGTCGACAGTCGCTATGGC. Encoded protein: CAWSVDSRYG. The full CDR3 sequence reads CAWSVDSRYGYTF. The full variable domain, completed using reference TRBV30 and TRBJ1-2, is SQTIHQWPATLVQPVGSPLSLECTVEGTSNPNLYWYRQAAGRGLQLLFYSVGIGQISSEVPQNLSASRPQDRQFILSSKKLLLSDSGFYLCAWSVDSRYGYTFGSGTRLTVV.

The sample holds a few counts of this clone. The read falls 3 residues short of the CDR3 end, and the missing part is taken from the germline J gene. This chain uses TRBV6-2 or TRBV6-3 with TRBJ1-4, with 8 bases matching TRBD1. Trimming at V came to 6 bases and at J to 0 bases, leaving 6 bases not matched to a gene. CDR3 length: 16 amino acids. Per the germline V gene, CDR1 is MNHEY and CDR2 is SVGEGT. CDR3 sequence: CASRDRDLATNEKLFF. The sequenced part of the CDR3 DNA is TGTGCCAGCAGGGACAGGGACCTTGCAACTAATGAAAAA.

Concerning this clone: The DNA ends 3 residues before the CDR3 does, and the rest of the CDR3 is filled in from the germline J gene. The chain has TRBV19 and TRBJ2-4; 7 bases are a match to TRBD1. Germline CDR1 and CDR2: LNHDA and SQIVND (reference sequence). Trimming removed 3 bases from V and 6 bases from J; junction bases left unmatched: 14. CDR3 size: 17 residues. The CDR3 bases that were read are TGTGCCAGTAGTATCTCCGCCAGGGGGTTTGGGGGAAACATT. This encodes CASSISARGFGGNI. The entire CDR3 sequence reads CASSISARGFGGNIQYF.

A remark on this clone: The read halts 3 residues ahead of the CDR3 end, with the missing end drawn from the germline J gene. This chain connects TRBV7-9 to TRBJ2-1; tentative D call: TRBD1 (6 bases). Trimming pared 2 bases from V and 8 bases from J, leaving 13 bases between. CDR1 and CDR2 from the germline V gene are SEHNR and FQNEAQ (reference sequence). The CDR3 spans 14 residues. The sequenced CDR3 bases are TGTGCCAGCAGCTTACTGGCAGGGGAACATGAG. It encodes CASSLLAGEHE. The CDR3 in full is CASSLLAGEHEQFF.

CDR3 DNA (partial): TGTGCCAGCTCACAAGCTTCTGGGACTCTATTGAGCACAGATACG. Translation gives CASSQASGTLLSTDT. The CDR3 as a whole reads CASSQASGTLLSTDTQYF. The chain uses TRBV18 and TRBJ2-3, with D perhaps TRBD2 (6 bases). The sequenced fragment ends 3 residues before the CDR3 boundary, so the rest is inferred from the germline J gene. CDR1 and CDR2 from the germline V gene are KGHSH and LQKENI. CDR3 length: 18 amino acids. The V gene lost 4 bases and the J gene lost 0 bases, with 20 bases spanning the gap.

To note about this clone: The read terminates 3 residues ahead of where the CDR3 ends, so the germline J gene completes it. The chain carries TRBV7-9 and TRBJ2-3; the D gene is possibly TRBD1 (5 bases). The CDR3 spans 14 residues. The germline V and J ends were trimmed by 1 base and 4 bases, with 9 bases remaining between them. Germline CDR1 SEHNR, CDR2 FQNEAQ (reference sequence). The sequenced CDR3 bases are TGTGCCAGCAGCTTAGTGGCAGGGTCAGATACG. It encodes CASSLVAGSDT. The whole CDR3 sequence reads CASSLVAGSDTQYF.

Comment on this clone: The DNA ends 3 residues before the CDR3 does, and the rest of the CDR3 is filled in from the germline J gene. The gene calls are TRBV7-3 and TRBJ2-7; 11 bases map to TRBD2. V shed 5 bases and J 6 bases; nucleotides not matched to a gene: 6. The germline CDR1 and CDR2 sequences are SGHTA and FQGTGA. This CDR3 comprises 14 residues. CDR3 amino acids: CASSPGTSGFEQYF. The CDR3 DNA, read in part, is TGTGCCAGCAGCCCAGGGACTAGCGGCTTCGAG.

This clone showed up just a few times. The read ends 3 residues before the CDR3 terminus; that terminus is restored from the germline J gene. The chain recombines TRBV5-1 with TRBJ1-2; TRBD1 might be the D (5 bases). Trimming pared 2 bases from V and 5 bases from J, leaving 7 bases between. The germline V gene has CDR1 SGHRS and CDR2 YFSETQ. The CDR3 contains 12 residues. CDR3 bases read: TGCGCCAGCAGCTTCGAGGGGTATGGC. It encodes CASSFEGYG. The entire CDR3 sequence reads CASSFEGYGYTF.